The source of this T cell receptor (beta chain) is a study of OX40 agonist ivuxolimab in advanced cancers. Study background: One hepatocellular carcinoma and a couple of cutaneous melanoma patients partially responded.

Details on this clone: Antigen unknown.

Only in-frame clones appear in the TCRdb table, and some are missing; sequencing was by immunoSEQ multiplex PCR. The sample has under 85,000 clones; around 90% are singletons. Points from the study as a whole: Researchers did not determine the expanded peripheral T cells' antigen specificity.

Germline-derived CDR1 and CDR2 are MDHEN and SYDVKM. The V end lost 6 bases, the J end lost 1 base, and 12 bases lay between the germline ends. The CDR3 loop spans 14 amino acids. The V call is TRBV28, the J call TRBJ2-5, with D unresolved. The sequencing here drew on CD4+ or CD8+ T cells sorted from blood, taken in a trial of the OX40 agonist ivuxolimab. The TCR sequence derives from an adult with an advanced solid tumor such as melanoma, head and neck, liver or kidney cancer. The CDR3 nucleotides read TGTGCCAGCAGCCCTCCGGACCGCCAAGAGACCCAGTACTTC. Translation: CASSPPDRQETQYF.